Each of the 11 T cell receptor beta chains below was sequenced from the same sample in a study of cytomegalovirus exposure and HLA in healthy donors. Amplification used 60 Vbeta primers and 13 Jbeta primers. Clones were sequenced by immunoSEQ multiplex PCR, and TCRdb holds only the in-frame ones, with some missing. The profile shows 180,000 or so clones, around 77% of them singletons. Material: PBMCs. These receptors came from a woman in her twenties or thirties in good health and CMV-seropositive.

V is TRBV10-3 and J is TRBJ2-2; perhaps TRBD1 as D (5 bases). Deletions cut 9 bases from V and 4 bases from J, with 9 bases between. Per the germline V gene, CDR1 is ENHRY and CDR2 is SYGVKD. This CDR3 region has 12 residues. Here the CDR3 DNA reads TGTGCCATGGGGCCCCTCACCGGGGAGCTGTTTTTT. It specifies CAMGPLTGELFF.

The V gene is TRBV18, the J gene TRBJ2-7, with unresolved D. Germline CDR1 is KGHSH and CDR2 is LQKENI. The CDR3 totals 12 residues. Between the trimmed V and J ends, which lost 1 base and 3 bases, there was a span of 4 bases. In DNA, the CDR3 is TGTGCCAGCTCACCACGGAGCTACGAGCAGTACTTC. This codes for CASSPRSYEQYF.

This clone came up once. This chain uses TRBV5-1 with TRBJ2-3, with 14 bases lining up with TRBD2. Germline lookup yields CDR1 SGHRS and CDR2 YFSETQ. This CDR3 has 17 amino acids. The ends lost 4 bases at V and 3 bases at J; junction bases unmatched: 7. CDR3: CASSKGTSGSPTDTQYF. The CDR3 region has the DNA TGCGCCAGCAGCAAAGGGACTAGCGGGAGTCCAACAGATACGCAGTATTTT.

Worth noting for this clone: Compared with germline, one end of the junction differs, possibly owing to a read error. The chain is built from TRBV7-9 and TRBJ1-2, with 9 bases lining up with TRBD1. Per germline, CDR1 SEHNR and CDR2 FQNEAQ (reference sequence). The CDR3 loop spans 11 amino acids. The CDR3 loop reads CASSPGQGTIF. In DNA, the CDR3 is TGTGCCAGCAGCCCGGGACAGGGCACAATCTTC.

The chain recombines TRBV7-9 with TRBJ2-1; 11 bases map to TRBD2. V shed 1 base and J 4 bases; nucleotides not matched to a gene: 6. The CDR3 length is 17 residues. Germline CDR1 SEHNR, CDR2 FQNEAQ (reference sequence). CDR3 bases: TGTGCCAGCAGCTTAGTGGTAGCGGGAGGGTTATACAATGAGCAGTTCTTC. It is translated as CASSLVVAGGLYNEQFF.

The CDR3 DNA reads TGTGCCAGCAGCTTAGCGTTTTCACTAGCGGGAACAACCGGGGAGCTGTTTTTT. This codes for CASSLAFSLAGTTGELFF. This chain connects TRBV7-2 to TRBJ2-2; 10 nucleotides align to TRBD2. Germline V lookup: CDR1 SGHTA, CDR2 FQGNSA. This CDR3 has 18 amino acids. Germline trimming cut 0 bases from V and 5 bases from J; bases unmatched to any gene: 9.

The chain recombines TRBV9 with TRBJ2-3; possible D gene TRBD1, 6 bases. CDR1 and CDR2 (germline): SGDLS, YYNGEE. Between the trimmed V and J ends, which lost 3 bases and 0 bases, there was a span of 14 bases. The CDR3 consists of 16 residues. The CDR3 spells CASSDRPGTSTDTQYF. The CDR3 DNA sequence: TGTGCCAGCAGCGACCGACCCGGGACAAGCACAGATACGCAGTATTTT.

A remark on this clone: At the DNA level, this CDR3 is encoded by other sequences in the same sample as well. The V and J genes are TRBV9 and TRBJ1-4; no reliable D call. Trimming stripped 0 bases from V and 5 bases from J, with 5 bases between. The CDR3 has 13 residues. Per the germline V gene, CDR1 is SGDLS and CDR2 is YYNGEE. The CDR3 DNA follows: TGTGCCAGCAGCGTAGTCCCAAATGAAAAACTGTTTTTT. Its protein product is CASSVVPNEKLFF.

This clone turned up a few times. The chain carries TRBV19 and TRBJ1-1, with 9 bases matching TRBD1. Germline CDR1 is LNHDA and CDR2 is SQIVND (reference sequence). The CDR3 sequence is 14 residues long. Losses at the gene ends were 8 bases for V and 5 bases for J; bases not matched to a gene: 9. The CDR3 protein is CASSMTGGYTEAFF. CDR3 sequence (DNA): TGTGCCAGTTCTATGACAGGGGGTTATACTGAAGCTTTCTTT.

CDR3 sequence: CASSLASATDTQYF. The CDR3 DNA reads TGTGCCAGCAGCTTAGCCAGCGCTACAGATACGCAGTATTTT. The rearrangement links TRBV7-2 to TRBJ2-3; D is uncertain. The V end lost 0 bases, the J end lost 3 bases, and 7 bases lay between the germline ends. The V gene's germline CDR1 is SGHTA and CDR2 FQGNSA. The CDR3 totals 14 residues.

This chain connects TRBV10-2 to TRBJ2-1; tentative D call: TRBD2 (6 bases). The CDR3 contains 13 residues. Germline V gives CDR1 WSHSY, CDR2 SAAADI. V lost 5 bases and J 10 bases, leaving 15 bases between the germline ends. CDR3 residues: CASSPTSYLEQFF. DNA for the CDR3: TGCGCCAGCAGTCCCACTAGCTACCTAGAGCAGTTCTTC.